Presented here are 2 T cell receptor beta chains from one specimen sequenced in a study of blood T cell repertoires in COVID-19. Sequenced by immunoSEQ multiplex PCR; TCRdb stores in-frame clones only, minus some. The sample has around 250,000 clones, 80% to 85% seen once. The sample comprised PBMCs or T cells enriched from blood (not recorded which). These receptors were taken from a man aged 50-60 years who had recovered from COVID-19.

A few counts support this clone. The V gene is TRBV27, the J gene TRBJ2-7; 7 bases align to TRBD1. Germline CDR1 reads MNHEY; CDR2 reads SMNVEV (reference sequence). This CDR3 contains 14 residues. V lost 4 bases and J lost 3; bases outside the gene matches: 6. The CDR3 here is CASSSGTEVYEQYF. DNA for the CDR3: TGTGCCAGCAGTTCCGGGACAGAAGTCTACGAGCAGTACTTC.

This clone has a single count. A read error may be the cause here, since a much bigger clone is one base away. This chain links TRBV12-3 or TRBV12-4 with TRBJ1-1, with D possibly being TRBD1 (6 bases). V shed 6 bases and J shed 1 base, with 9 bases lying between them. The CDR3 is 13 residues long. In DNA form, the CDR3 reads TGTGCCAGCAGCAAACAGGGGAACACTGAAGCTTTCTTT. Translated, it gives CASSKQGNTEAFF.